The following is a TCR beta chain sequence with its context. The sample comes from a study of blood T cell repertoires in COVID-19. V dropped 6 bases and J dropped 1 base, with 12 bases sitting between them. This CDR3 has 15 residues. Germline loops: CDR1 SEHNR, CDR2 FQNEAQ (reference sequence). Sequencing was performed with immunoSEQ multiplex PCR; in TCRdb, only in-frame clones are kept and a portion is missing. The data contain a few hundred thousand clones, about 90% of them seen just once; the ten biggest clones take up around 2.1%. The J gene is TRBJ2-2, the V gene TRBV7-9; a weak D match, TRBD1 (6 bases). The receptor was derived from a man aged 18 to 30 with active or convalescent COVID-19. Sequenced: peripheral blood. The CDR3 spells CASRWDIQNTGELFF. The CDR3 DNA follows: TGTGCCAGCAGATGGGACATTCAGAACACCGGGGAGCTGTTTTTT. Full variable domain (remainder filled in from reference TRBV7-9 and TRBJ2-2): DTGVSQNPRHKITKRGQNVTFRCDPISEHNRLYWYRQTLGQGPEFLTYFQNEAQLEKSRLLSDRFSAERPKGSFSTLEIQRTEQGDSAMYLCASRWDIQNTGELFFGEGSRLTVL.